This TCR beta chain was captured in a study of T cells in women clearing cervical HPV infection. In the case of this clone: Its antigen remains unidentified. The read comes to an end 3 residues before the CDR3 does, leaving the germline J gene to fill in the end.

Study-level findings and limits: Associations may precede or follow infection; HPV-specific or memory T cells were not isolated.

The CDR3 is made up of 14 amino acids. From germline, CDR1 is SEHNR and CDR2 FQNEAQ (reference sequence). With 7 bases removed from V and 4 bases from J, the gap between germline ends came to 16 bases. Sequenced by immunoSEQ multiplex PCR; TCRdb stores in-frame clones only, minus some. The repertoire shows some 26,000 clones; the top ten hold around 3.5%. The source of this sequence is a woman aged 18-70 years with a cervical HPV16 infection that either progressed to CIN3+ or cleared (not recorded which). The sample taken for sequencing was blood buffy coat. The V call is TRBV7-9, the J call TRBJ2-5, with a tentative D call TRBD1 (6 bases). CDR3 bases read: TGTGCCAGCACTCGCGCAGGGGATGTAGAGACC. Amino acids: CASTRAGDVET. The full CDR3 protein reads CASTRAGDVETQYF.